Shown below are 24 T cell receptor beta chains from a single sample sequenced in a study of control samples from healthy donors and cancer patients (dated by TCRdb to 2019 to 2021). Library method: the immunoSEQ multiplex PCR assay. Drawn from immuneACCESS, this table holds only the in-frame rearrangements with V and J called that TCRdb kept. Clones are partly lost; checked studies trace under half to an unresolved V gene and leave the rest unexplained. A total of under 60,000 clones appear in this sample, 93% of them only once. Less than 25% of the sample is held by the ten biggest clonotypes. Input material: PBMCs. The receptor source for this set is a woman in her 50s with head and neck cancer.

V is TRBV24-1 and J is TRBJ1-5; D uncertain. V dropped 7 bases and J dropped 6 bases, with 15 bases sitting between them. The CDR3 runs 14 residues. CDR1 and CDR2 (germline): KGHDR, SFDVKD. CDR3 region: CATRAGGKAQPQHF. CDR3 coding DNA: TGTGCCACCAGAGCGGGAGGGAAGGCTCAGCCCCAGCATTTT.

The DNA for the CDR3 is TGTGCCAGCAGCCCCCGGGACTCCTTAACCTACGAGCAGTACTTC. Translation: CASSPRDSLTYEQYF. The chain links TRBV7-2 to TRBJ2-7; weak D call: TRBD2 (6 bases). Germline lookup yields CDR1 SGHTA and CDR2 FQGNSA. The V gene lost 5 bases and the J gene lost 2 bases, with 16 bases spanning the gap. This CDR3 comprises 15 residues.

This clone showed up just once. J is TRBJ2-2 and V is TRBV3-1 (or the pseudogene TRBV3-2); D is undetermined. There are 15 residues in the CDR3. Germline values: CDR1 LGHDT, CDR2 YNNKEL (reference sequence). Trimming took off 0 bases at V and 3 bases at J, with 8 bases between the two ends. The CDR3 sequence: CASSQDKLYTGELFF. CDR3 in DNA: TGTGCCAGCAGCCAAGACAAGCTTTACACCGGGGAGCTGTTTTTT.

The chain has TRBV11-3 and TRBJ2-5; tentatively, D is TRBD1 (5 bases). Looked up from germline, CDR1 is SGHNT and CDR2 is YENEEA. The length of the CDR3 is 13 residues. The ends were cut back, 0 bases at V and 7 bases at J, with 9 bases in the middle. The CDR3 reads CASSLDLRGTQYF. The CDR3, as DNA: TGTGCCAGCAGCTTAGATCTTAGGGGGACCCAGTACTTC. The variable domain in full, with the rest retrieved from reference TRBV11-3 and TRBJ2-5, is EAGVVQSPRYKIIEKKQPVAFWCNPISGHNTLYWYLQNLGQGPELLIRYENEEAVDDSQLPKDRFSAERLKGVDSTLKIQPAELGDSAVYLCASSLDLRGTQYFGPGTRLLVL.

The chain recombines TRBV5-1 with TRBJ2-7; 10 bases align to TRBD2. Looked up from germline, CDR1 is SGHRS and CDR2 is YFSETQ. CDR3 length: 15 residues. The trim removed 4 bases at V and 5 bases at J, leaving 9 bases unmatched. DNA for the CDR3: TGCGCCAGCAGCCGGATTGGGCTAGCGGGGGACGAGCAGTACTTC. This gives the protein CASSRIGLAGDEQYF.

The genes are TRBV5-1 and TRBJ1-1; TRBD1 is a possible D gene (5 bases). This CDR3 contains 14 residues. V lost 4 bases and J lost 2, with 12 bases in between. Germline V gives CDR1 SGHRS, CDR2 YFSETQ. The CDR3 nucleotides are TGCGCCAGCAGCCCGGGAGGGGCCAACACTGAAGCTTTCTTT. The encoded protein is CASSPGGANTEAFF.

The chain employs TRBV9 and TRBJ1-1, with 9 positions matching TRBD1. This CDR3 comprises 15 residues. Germline trimming cut 3 bases from V and 2 bases from J; bases unmatched to any gene: 5. The germline V gene has CDR1 SGDLS and CDR2 YYNGEE. The CDR3 loop reads CASSAGTGINTEAFF. In DNA, the CDR3 is TGTGCCAGCAGCGCCGGGACAGGGATTAACACTGAAGCTTTCTTT.

The chain has TRBV18 and TRBJ2-1, with 9 bases fitting TRBD1. The length of the CDR3 is 15 residues. V lost 6 bases and J lost 4; bases outside the gene matches: 7. CDR1 is KGHSH, CDR2 LQKENI, per germline. The CDR3 loop reads CASSLRGQGYNEQFF. CDR3 DNA: TGTGCCAGCTCTCTCCGGGGACAGGGTTACAATGAGCAGTTCTTC.

The chain is built from TRBV5-6 and TRBJ2-5, with 11 bases that match TRBD1. CDR1 SGHDT and CDR2 YYEEEE come from the germline V gene. Trimming took 4 bases from V and 8 from J; bases not matched to a gene: 13. CDR3 length: 16 residues. The CDR3 here is CASSKDRGRGSETQYF. The CDR3 nucleotides are TGTGCCAGCAGCAAGGACAGGGGGCGCGGGTCGGAAACCCAGTACTTC.

V and J are TRBV28 and TRBJ1-1, with D tentatively TRBD1 (5 bases). The germline CDR1 and CDR2 sequences are MDHEN and SYDVKM. Between the trimmed V and J ends, which lost 7 bases and 4 bases, there was a span of 19 bases. The CDR3 extends over 15 amino acids. The CDR3 sequence: CASTIGGNRGTEAFF. The DNA for the CDR3 is TGTGCCAGCACCATCGGGGGGAATCGAGGCACTGAAGCTTTCTTT.

This chain uses TRBV6-5 with TRBJ2-7; D gene ambiguous. This CDR3 comprises 12 residues. Germline values: CDR1 MNHEY, CDR2 SVGAGI. V shed 5 bases and J shed 3 bases, with 8 bases lying between them. The CDR3 reads CASSPQVYEQYF. CDR3 bases: TGTGCCAGCAGTCCGCAGGTCTACGAGCAGTACTTC.

This sequence joins TRBV6-6 and TRBJ1-4; TRBD1 might be the D (6 bases). Deletions cut 4 bases from V and 7 bases from J, with 13 bases between. This CDR3 contains 14 residues. Germline V gives CDR1 MNHNY, CDR2 SVGAGI (reference sequence). The CDR3 here is CASSSLTTGEKLFF. In DNA form, the CDR3 reads TGTGCCAGCAGTTCACTCACGACAGGTGAAAAACTGTTTTTT.

The chain is built from TRBV6-2 or TRBV6-3 and TRBJ2-5, with 8 bases lining up with TRBD1. Per germline, CDR1 MNHEY and CDR2 SVGEGT. The CDR3 length is 14 residues. Unmatched junction bases numbered 5, after V lost 2 bases and J lost 6 bases. CDR3 DNA: TGTGCCAGCAGTTACGCAGGGGGCTCGCAGACCCAGTACTTC. Protein product: CASSYAGGSQTQYF.

CDR3 in amino acids: CASSLFGGLGTDTQYF. DNA for the CDR3: TGTGCCAGCAGTTTATTTGGGGGGCTGGGGACAGATACGCAGTATTTT. The chain carries TRBV28 and TRBJ2-3; D possibly matches TRBD1 or TRBD2 (6 bases each). CDR1 and CDR2 (germline): MDHEN, SYDVKM. This CDR3 is 16 amino acids long. V was clipped by 1 base and J by 3 bases, with 14 bases between them.

The chain joins TRBV2 to TRBJ2-6, with D perhaps TRBD2 (6 bases). Looked up from germline, CDR1 is SNHLY and CDR2 is FYNNEI. The V end was cut by 6 bases, the J end by 4 bases, with 10 bases between. The CDR3 is 14 amino acids. The CDR3 DNA reads TGTGCCAGCAGGCCGGGGAGGGGGGCCAACGTCCTGACTTTC. It specifies CASRPGRGANVLTF.

The chain is built from TRBV4-1 and TRBJ2-2; the D is unclear. The ends were cut back, 6 bases at V and 1 base at J, with 12 bases in the middle. There are 15 residues in the CDR3. Per the germline V gene, CDR1 is MGHRA and CDR2 is YSYEKL. The CDR3: CASRPVGGNTGELFF. The CDR3 DNA is TGCGCCAGCAGACCCGTAGGCGGGAACACCGGGGAGCTGTTTTTT.

The chain couples TRBV4-2 to TRBJ2-2; 7 bases line up with TRBD1. Trimming at V came to 0 bases and at J to 4 bases, leaving 14 bases not matched to a gene. This CDR3 contains 19 residues. Germline loops: CDR1 LGHNA, CDR2 YNFKEQ. CDR3 in DNA: TGTGCCAGCAGCCAAGATTCAAGGTTTCAGGGGGTTAGCACCGGGGAGCTGTTTTTT. It is translated as CASSQDSRFQGVSTGELFF.

The chain employs TRBV19 and TRBJ2-7, with TRBD2 matching 8 bases. The CDR3 is 15 residues long. V dropped 1 base and J dropped 1; count of bases not matched to a gene: 3. Germline V CDR1 and CDR2: LNHDA, SQIVND (reference sequence). The CDR3 DNA reads TGTGCCAGTAGTATAGTAGCGGGGCCTTCCTACGAGCAGTACTTC. Translated: CASSIVAGPSYEQYF.

The chain joins TRBV5-4 to TRBJ2-7, with D possibly being TRBD2 (5 bases). Germline values: CDR1 SGHNT, CDR2 YYREEE (reference sequence). Trimming pared 0 bases from V and 6 bases from J, leaving 10 bases between. The CDR3 sequence is 13 residues long. Here the CDR3 DNA reads TGTGCCAGCAGCTTGGGGGAGTCGGGCGAGCAGTACTTC. As protein: CASSLGESGEQYF.

V is TRBV2 and J is TRBJ1-5; unclear D gene. The CDR3 loop spans 14 amino acids. Trimming removed 2 bases from V and 3 bases from J, with 8 bases in between. Germline V gene lookup returns CDR1 SNHLY and CDR2 FYNNEI. CDR3 in amino acids: CASSEPGYNQPQHF. The CDR3 DNA reads as TGTGCCAGCAGTGAACCAGGATACAATCAGCCCCAGCATTTT.

The CDR3 sequence is CASSKAAAWTGGEECGGEQFF. CDR3 in DNA: TGTGCCAGCAGCAAAGCCGCGGCGTGGACAGGGGGTGAGGAGTGTGGTGGTGAGCAGTTCTTC. J is TRBJ2-1 and V is TRBV21-1; the table's TRBD1 call for D was not verified on the DNA. TRBV21-1 is recorded as a pseudogene. The CDR3 sequence is 21 residues long.

The sample holds one count of this clone. The chain combines TRBV24-1 with TRBJ2-3; 7 bases agree with TRBD2. With 7 bases clipped from V and 3 bases from J, the junction kept 0 bases outside the gene matches. CDR3 size: 12 residues. Germline V gives CDR1 KGHDR, CDR2 SFDVKD. The CDR3 nucleotides are TGTGCCACCAGGGGGGGGACAGATACGCAGTATTTT. Protein sequence: CATRGGTDTQYF.

This clone was observed a single time. CDR3 protein: CASSEAAGGTDTQYF. CDR3 nucleotide sequence: TGTGCCAGCAGTGAAGCAGCGGGGGGCACAGATACGCAGTATTTT. The J gene is TRBJ2-3, the V gene TRBV6-1; 8 nucleotides agree with TRBD2. The CDR3 consists of 15 residues. CDR1 and CDR2 from the germline V gene are MNHNS and SASEGT. The junction had 0 bases not matched to a gene; V was cut back by 0 bases and J by 1 base.

The rearrangement links TRBV14 to TRBJ2-7; weak D call: TRBD1 (6 bases). The CDR3 has 15 amino acids. Between the trimmed V and J ends, which lost 0 bases and 3 bases, there was a span of 12 bases. The germline gives CDR1 SGHDN, CDR2 FVKESK. CDR3 DNA sequence: TGTGCCAGCAGCCAAGAGGACAGACGACACTACGAGCAGTACTTC. Protein: CASSQEDRRHYEQYF.